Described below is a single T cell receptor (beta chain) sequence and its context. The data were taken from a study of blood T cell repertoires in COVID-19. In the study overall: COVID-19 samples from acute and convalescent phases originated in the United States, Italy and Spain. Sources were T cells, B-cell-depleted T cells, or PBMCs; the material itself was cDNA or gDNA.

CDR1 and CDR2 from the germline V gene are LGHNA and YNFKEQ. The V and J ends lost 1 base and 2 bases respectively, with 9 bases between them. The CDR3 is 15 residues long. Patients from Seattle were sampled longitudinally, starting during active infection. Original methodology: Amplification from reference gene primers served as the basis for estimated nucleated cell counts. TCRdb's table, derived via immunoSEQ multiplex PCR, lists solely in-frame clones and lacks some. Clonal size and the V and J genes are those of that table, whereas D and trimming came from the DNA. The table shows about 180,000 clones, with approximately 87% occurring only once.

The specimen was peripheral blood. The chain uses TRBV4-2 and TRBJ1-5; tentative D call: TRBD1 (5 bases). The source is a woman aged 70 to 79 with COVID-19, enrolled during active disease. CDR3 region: CASSQAPGGNQPQHF. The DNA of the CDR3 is TGTGCCAGCAGCCAAGCTCCGGGGGGCAATCAGCCCCAGCATTTT.